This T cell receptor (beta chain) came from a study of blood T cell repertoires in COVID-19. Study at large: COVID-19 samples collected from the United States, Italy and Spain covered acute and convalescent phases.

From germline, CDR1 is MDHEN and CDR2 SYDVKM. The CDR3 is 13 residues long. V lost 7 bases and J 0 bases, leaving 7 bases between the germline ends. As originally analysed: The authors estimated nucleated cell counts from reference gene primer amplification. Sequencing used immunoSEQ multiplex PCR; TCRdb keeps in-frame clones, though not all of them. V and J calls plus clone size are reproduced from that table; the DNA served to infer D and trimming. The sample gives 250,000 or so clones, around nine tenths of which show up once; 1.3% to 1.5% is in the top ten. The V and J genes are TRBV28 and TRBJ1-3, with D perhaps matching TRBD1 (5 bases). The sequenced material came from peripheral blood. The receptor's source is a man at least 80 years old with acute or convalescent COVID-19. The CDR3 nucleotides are TGTGCCAGCAAACAGGACTCTGGAAACACCATATATTTT. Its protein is CASKQDSGNTIYF. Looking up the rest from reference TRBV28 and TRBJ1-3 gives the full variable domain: DVKVTQSSRYLVKRTGEKVFLECVQDMDHENMFWYRQDPGLGLRLIYFSYDVKMKEKGDIPEGYSVSREKKERFSLILESASTNQTSMYLCASKQDSGNTIYFGEGSWLTVV.